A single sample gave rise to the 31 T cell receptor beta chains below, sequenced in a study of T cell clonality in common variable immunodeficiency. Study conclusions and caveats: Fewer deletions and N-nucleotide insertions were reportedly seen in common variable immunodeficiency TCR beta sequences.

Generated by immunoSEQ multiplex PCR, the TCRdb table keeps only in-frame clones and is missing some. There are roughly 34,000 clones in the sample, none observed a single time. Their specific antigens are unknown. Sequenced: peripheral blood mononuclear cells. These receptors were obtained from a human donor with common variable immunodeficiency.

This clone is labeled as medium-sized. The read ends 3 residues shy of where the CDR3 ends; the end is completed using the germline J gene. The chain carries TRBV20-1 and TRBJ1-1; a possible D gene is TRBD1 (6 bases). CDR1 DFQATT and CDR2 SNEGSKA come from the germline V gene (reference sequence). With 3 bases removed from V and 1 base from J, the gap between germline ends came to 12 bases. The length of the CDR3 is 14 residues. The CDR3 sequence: CSARVGGENTEAFF. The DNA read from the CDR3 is TGCAGTGCTAGGGTAGGGGGAGAGAACACTGAA.

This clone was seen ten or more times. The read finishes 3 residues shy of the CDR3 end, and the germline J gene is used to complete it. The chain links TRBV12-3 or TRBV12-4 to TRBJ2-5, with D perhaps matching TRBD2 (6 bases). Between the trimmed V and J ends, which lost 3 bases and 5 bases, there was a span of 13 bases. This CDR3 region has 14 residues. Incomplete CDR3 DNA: TGTGCCAGCAGTTTGGACGGGACTCGGGAGACC. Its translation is CASSLDGTRET. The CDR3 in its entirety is CASSLDGTRETQYF.

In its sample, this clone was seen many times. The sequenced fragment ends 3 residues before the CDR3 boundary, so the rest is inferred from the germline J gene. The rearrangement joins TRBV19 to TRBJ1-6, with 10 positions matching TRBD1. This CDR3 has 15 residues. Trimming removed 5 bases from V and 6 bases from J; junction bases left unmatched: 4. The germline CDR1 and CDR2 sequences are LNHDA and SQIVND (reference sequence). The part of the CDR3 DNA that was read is TGTGCCAGTAGTTTCCGGGACAGGGGTAATTCACCC. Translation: CASSFRDRGNSP. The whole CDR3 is CASSFRDRGNSPLHF.

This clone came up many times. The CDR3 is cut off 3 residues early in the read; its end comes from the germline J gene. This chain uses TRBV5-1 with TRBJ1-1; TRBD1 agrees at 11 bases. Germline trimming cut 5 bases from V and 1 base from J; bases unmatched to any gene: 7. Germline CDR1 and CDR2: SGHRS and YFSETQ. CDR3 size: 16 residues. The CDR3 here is CASSRTGGVENTEAFF. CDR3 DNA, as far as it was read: TGCGCCAGCAGTCGGACAGGGGGCGTGGAGAACACTGAA.

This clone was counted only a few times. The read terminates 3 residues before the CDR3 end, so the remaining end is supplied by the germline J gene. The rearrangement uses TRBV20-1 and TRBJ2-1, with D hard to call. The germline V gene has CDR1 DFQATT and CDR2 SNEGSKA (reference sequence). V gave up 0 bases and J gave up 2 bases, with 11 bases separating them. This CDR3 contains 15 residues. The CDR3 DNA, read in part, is TGCAGTGCTAGAGATAGCCCATCCACCTACAATGAG. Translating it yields CSARDSPSTYNE. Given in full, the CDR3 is CSARDSPSTYNEQFF.

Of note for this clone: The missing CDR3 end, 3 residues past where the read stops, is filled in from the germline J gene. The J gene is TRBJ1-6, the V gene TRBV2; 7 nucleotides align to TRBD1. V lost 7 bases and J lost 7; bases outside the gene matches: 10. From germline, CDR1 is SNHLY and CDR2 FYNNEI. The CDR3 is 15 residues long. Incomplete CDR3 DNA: TGTGCCAGCATCCAGGACAGGACCAGAAATTCACCC. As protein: CASIQDRTRNSP. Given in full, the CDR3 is CASIQDRTRNSPLHF. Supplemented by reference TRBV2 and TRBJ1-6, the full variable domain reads EPEVTQTPSHQVTQMGQEVILRCVPISNHLYFYWYRQILGQKVEFLVSFYNNEISEKSEIFDDQFSVERPDGSNFTLKIRSTKLEDSAMYFCASIQDRTRNSPLHFGNGTRLTVT.

CDR3 in amino acids: CASSLEQGWEETQYF. CDR3 DNA, as far as it was read: TGTGCCAGCAGCTTGGAACAGGGATGGGAAGAGACC. V is TRBV7-2 and J is TRBJ2-5; a weak D match, TRBD1 (6 bases). The read halts 3 residues ahead of the CDR3 end, with the missing end drawn from the germline J gene. The V end was cut by 3 bases, the J end by 3 bases, with 14 bases between. This CDR3 is 15 amino acids long. Germline-derived CDR1 and CDR2 are SGHTA and FQGNSA.

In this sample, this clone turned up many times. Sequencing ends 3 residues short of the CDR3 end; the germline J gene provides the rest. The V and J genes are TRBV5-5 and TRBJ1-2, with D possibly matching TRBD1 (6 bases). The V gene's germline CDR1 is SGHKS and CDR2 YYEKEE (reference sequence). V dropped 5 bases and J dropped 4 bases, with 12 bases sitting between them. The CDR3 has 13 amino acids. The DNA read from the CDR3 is TGTGCCAGCAGTGACAGGTTAGGCTATGGC. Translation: CASSDRLGYG. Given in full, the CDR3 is CASSDRLGYGYTF. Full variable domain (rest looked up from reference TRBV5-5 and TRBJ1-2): DAGVTQSPTHLIKTRGQQVTLRCSPISGHKSVSWYQQVLGQGPQFIFQYYEKEERGRGNFPDRFSARQFPNYSSELNVNALLLGDSALYLCASSDRLGYGYTFGSGTRLTVV.

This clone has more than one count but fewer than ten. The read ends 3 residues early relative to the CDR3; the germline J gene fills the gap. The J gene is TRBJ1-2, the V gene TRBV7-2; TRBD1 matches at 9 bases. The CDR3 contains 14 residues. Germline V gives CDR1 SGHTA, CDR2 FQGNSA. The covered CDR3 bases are TGTGCCAGCAGCAATAGACGACAGGGGGGGGGC. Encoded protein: CASSNRRQGGG. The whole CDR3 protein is CASSNRRQGGGYTF.

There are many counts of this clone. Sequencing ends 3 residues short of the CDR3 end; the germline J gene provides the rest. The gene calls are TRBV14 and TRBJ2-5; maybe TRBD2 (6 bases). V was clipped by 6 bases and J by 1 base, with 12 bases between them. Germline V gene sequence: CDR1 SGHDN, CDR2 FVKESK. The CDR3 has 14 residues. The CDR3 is CASSRLVSQETQYF. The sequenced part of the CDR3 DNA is TGTGCCAGCAGTCGACTAGTGTCCCAAGAGACC.

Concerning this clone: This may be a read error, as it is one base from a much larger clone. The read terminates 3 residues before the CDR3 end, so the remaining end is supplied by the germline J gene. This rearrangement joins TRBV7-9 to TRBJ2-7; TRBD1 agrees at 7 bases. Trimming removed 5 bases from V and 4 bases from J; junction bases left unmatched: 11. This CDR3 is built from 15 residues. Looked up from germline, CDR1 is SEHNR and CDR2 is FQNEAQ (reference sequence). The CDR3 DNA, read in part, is TGTGCCAGCAGCGTTTCAGGGGGTGCAGGGTACGAG. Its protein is CASSVSGGAGYE. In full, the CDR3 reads CASSVSGGAGYEQYF.

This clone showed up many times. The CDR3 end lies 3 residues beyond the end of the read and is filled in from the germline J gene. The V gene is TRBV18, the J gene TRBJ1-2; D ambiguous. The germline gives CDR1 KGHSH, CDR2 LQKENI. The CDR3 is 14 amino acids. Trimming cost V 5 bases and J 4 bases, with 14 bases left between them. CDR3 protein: CASSESLDFYGYTF. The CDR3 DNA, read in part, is TGTGCCAGCTCAGAATCCTTAGACTTCTATGGC.

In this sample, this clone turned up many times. Partial CDR3 DNA: TGTGCCAGTAGCGACAGGATTAATCAGCCC. Translating gives CASSDRINQP. The full CDR3 reads CASSDRINQPQHF. The J gene is TRBJ1-5, the V gene TRBV19, with D maybe TRBD1 (6 bases). The CDR3 extends 3 residues past the end of the read, so its final part is completed from the germline J gene. Germline CDR1 is LNHDA and CDR2 is SQIVND (reference sequence). V lost 6 bases and J 4 bases, leaving 10 bases between the germline ends. The CDR3 is made up of 13 amino acids.

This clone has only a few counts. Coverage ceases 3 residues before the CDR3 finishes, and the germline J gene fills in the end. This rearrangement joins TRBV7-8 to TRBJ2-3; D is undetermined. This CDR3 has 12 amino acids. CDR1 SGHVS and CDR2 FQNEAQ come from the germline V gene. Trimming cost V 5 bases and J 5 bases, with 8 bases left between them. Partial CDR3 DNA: TGTGCCAGCAGCCCCTCGGGAGATACG. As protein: CASSPSGDT. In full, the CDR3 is CASSPSGDTQYF.

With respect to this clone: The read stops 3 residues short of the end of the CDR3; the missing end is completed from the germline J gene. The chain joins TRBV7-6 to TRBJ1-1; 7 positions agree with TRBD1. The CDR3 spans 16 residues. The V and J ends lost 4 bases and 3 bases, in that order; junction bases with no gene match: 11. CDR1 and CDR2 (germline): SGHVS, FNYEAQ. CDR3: CASSYINRGEDTEAFF. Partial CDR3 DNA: TGTGCCAGCAGCTATATTAACAGGGGTGAGGACACTGAA.

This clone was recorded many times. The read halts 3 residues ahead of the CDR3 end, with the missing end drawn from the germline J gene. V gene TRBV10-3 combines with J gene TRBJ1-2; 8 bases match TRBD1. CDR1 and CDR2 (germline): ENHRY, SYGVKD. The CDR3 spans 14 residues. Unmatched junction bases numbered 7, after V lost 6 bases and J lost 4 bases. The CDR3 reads CAIRGQAKVYGYTF. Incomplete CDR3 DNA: TGTGCCATCAGGGGACAGGCAAAAGTCTATGGC.

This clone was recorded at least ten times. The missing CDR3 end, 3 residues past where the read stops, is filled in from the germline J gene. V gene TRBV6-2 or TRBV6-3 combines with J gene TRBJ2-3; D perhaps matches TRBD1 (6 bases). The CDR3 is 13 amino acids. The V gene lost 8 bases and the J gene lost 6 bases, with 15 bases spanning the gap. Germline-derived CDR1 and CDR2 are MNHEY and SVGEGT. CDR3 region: CASVRGKADTQYF. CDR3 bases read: TGTGCCAGCGTGAGGGGGAAAGCGGATACG.

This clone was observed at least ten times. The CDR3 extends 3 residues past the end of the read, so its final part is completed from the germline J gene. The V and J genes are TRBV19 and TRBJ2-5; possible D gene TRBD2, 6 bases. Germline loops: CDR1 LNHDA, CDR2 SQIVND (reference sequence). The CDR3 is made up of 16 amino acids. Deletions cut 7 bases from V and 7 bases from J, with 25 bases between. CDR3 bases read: TGTGCCAGTACTCCTTCACCCGGGACCCCCGGGGGGACC. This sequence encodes CASTPSPGTPGGT. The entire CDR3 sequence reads CASTPSPGTPGGTQYF.

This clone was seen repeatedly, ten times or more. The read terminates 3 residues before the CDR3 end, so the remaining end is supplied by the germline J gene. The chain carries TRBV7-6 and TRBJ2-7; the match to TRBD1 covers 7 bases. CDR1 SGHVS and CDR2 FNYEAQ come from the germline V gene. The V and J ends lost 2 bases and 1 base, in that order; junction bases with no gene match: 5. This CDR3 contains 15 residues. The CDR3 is CASSLSPGQSYEQYF. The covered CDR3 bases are TGTGCCAGCAGCTTATCTCCGGGACAGTCCTACGAG.

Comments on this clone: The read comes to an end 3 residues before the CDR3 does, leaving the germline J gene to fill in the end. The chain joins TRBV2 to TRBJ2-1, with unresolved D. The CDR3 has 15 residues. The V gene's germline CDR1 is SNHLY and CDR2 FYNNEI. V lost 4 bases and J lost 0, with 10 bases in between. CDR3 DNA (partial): TGTGCCAGCAGTGTGTCCGCAGGCTCCTACAATGAG. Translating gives CASSVSAGSYNE. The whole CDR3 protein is CASSVSAGSYNEQFF.

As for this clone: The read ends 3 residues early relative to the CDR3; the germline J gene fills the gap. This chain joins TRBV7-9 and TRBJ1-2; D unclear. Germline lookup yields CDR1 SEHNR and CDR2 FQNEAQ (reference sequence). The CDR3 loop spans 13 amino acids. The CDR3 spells CASSLAEALGYTF. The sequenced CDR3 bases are TGTGCCAGCAGCTTAGCTGAGGCCTTGGGC.

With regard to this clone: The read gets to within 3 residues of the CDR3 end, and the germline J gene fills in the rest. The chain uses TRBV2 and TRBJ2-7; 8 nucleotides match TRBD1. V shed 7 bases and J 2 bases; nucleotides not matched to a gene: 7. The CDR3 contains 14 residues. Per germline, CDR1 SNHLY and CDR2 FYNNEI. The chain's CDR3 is CASTLWTGPYEQYF. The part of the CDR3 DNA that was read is TGTGCCAGCACGCTTTGGACAGGGCCCTACGAG.

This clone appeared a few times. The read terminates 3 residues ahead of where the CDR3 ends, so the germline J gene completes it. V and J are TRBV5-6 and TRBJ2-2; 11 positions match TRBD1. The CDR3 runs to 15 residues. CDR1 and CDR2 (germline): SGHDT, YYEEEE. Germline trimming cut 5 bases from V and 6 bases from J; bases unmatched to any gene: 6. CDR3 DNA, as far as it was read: TGTGCCAGCAGTCCCGGGACAGGGGGGTCCGGGGAG. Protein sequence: CASSPGTGGSGE. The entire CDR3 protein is CASSPGTGGSGELFF. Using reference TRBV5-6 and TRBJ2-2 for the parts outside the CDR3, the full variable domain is DAGVTQSPTHLIKTRGQQVTLRCSPKSGHDTVSWYQQALGQGPQFIFQYYEEEERQRGNFPDRFSGHQFPNYSSELNVNALLLGDSALYLCASSPGTGGSGELFFGEGSRLTVL.

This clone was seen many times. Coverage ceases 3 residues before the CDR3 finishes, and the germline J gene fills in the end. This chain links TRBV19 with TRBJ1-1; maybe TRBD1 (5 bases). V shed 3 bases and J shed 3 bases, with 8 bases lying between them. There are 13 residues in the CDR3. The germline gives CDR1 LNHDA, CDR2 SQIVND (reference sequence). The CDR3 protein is CASSIGGDTEAFF. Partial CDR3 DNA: TGTGCCAGTAGTATCGGGGGGGACACTGAA.

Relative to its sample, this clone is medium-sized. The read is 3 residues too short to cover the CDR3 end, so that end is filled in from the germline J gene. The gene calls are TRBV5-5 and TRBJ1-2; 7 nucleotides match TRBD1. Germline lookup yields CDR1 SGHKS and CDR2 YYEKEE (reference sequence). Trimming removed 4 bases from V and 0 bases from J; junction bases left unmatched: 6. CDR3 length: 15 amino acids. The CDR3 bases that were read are TGTGCCAGCAGCCCCGAGGGACAGACTAACTATGGC. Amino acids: CASSPEGQTNYG. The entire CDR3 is CASSPEGQTNYGYTF.

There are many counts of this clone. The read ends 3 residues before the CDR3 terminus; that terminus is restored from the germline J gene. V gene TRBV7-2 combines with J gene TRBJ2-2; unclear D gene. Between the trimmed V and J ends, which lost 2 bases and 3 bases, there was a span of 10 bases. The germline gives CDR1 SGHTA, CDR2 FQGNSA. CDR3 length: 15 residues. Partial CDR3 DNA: TGTGCCAGCAGCTTACCCCCCCATGACACCGGGGAG. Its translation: CASSLPPHDTGE. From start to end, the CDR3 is CASSLPPHDTGELFF.

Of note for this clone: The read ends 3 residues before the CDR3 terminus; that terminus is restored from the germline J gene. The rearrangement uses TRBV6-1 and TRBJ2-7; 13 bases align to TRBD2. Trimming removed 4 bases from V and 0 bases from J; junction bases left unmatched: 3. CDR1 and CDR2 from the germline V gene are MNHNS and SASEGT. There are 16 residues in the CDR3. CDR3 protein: CASSGRLAGGSYEQYF. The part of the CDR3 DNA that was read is TGTGCCAGCAGTGGGAGACTAGCGGGAGGCTCCTACGAG.

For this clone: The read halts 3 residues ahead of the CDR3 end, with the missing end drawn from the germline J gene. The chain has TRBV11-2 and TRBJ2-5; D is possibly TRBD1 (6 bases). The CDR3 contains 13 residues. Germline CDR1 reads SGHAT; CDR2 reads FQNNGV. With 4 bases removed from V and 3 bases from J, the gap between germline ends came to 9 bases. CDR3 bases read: TGTGCCAGCAGCTGGGGACAAGAAGAGACC. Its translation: CASSWGQEET. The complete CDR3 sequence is CASSWGQEETQYF.

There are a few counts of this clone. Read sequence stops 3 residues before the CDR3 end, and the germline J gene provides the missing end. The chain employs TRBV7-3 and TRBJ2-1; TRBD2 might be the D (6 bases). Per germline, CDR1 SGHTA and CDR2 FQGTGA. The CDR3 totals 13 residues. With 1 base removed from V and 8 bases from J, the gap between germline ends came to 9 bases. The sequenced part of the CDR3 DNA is TGTGCCAGCAGCTTAAGAAGCGGGTATGAG. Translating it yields CASSLRSGYE. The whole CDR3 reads CASSLRSGYEQFF.

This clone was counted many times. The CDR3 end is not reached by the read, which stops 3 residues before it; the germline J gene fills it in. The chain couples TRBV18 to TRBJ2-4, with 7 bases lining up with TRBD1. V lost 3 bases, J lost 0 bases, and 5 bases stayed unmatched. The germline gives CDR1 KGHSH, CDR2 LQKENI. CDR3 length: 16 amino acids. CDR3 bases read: TGTGCCAGCTCACCGGGGACAGAAGTAGCCAAAAACATT. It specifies CASSPGTEVAKNI. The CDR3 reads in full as CASSPGTEVAKNIQYF. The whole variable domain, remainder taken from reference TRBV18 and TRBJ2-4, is NAGVMQNPRHLVRRRGQEARLRCSPMKGHSHVYWYRQLPEEGLKFMVYLQKENIIDESGMPKERFSAEFPKEGPSILRIQQVVRGDSAAYFCASSPGTEVAKNIQYFGAGTRLSVL.

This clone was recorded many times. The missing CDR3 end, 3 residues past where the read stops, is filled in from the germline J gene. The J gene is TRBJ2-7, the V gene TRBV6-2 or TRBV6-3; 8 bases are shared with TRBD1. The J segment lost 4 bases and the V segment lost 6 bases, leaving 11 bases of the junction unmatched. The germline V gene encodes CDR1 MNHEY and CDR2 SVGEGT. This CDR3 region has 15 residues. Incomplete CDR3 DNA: TGTGCCAGCAGCCAGGACAGGGTGTCTGCTTACGAG. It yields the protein CASSQDRVSAYE. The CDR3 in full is CASSQDRVSAYEQYF.